The 20 T cell receptor beta chains below were found in one sample sequenced in a study of T cell changes during pregnancy in multiple sclerosis. The protocol was immunoSEQ multiplex PCR, while the TCRdb copy is restricted to in-frame clones and leaves out a portion. The table records approximately 44,000 clones, about 88% of them present only once. This sample comprised CD4+ T cells from peripheral blood mononuclear cells, obtained in the first trimester of pregnancy. The receptors stem from a female donor with multiple sclerosis, enrolled in a pregnancy study.

CDR3 DNA: TGTGCCAGCAGCCCTCCCGGAGGAACCTACGAGCAGTACTTC. Translated, it gives CASSPPGGTYEQYF. The chain uses TRBV7-9 and TRBJ2-7, with D possibly being TRBD2 (5 bases). The CDR3 is 14 residues long. Germline V lookup: CDR1 SEHNR, CDR2 FQNEAQ (reference sequence). The V end was cut by 5 bases, the J end by 2 bases, with 13 bases between.

The chain couples TRBV9 to TRBJ2-5; 9 positions agree with TRBD2. The J segment lost 5 bases and the V segment lost 4 bases, leaving 15 bases of the junction unmatched. There are 17 residues in the CDR3. Germline V gene lookup returns CDR1 SGDLS and CDR2 YYNGEE. The CDR3 DNA sequence: TGTGCCAGCAGCCCAGCCCCGAGTGCGGGAGGGATGGAGACCCAGTACTTC. Its protein product is CASSPAPSAGGMETQYF.

The chain carries TRBV19 and TRBJ1-2; D might be TRBD1 (6 bases). Trimming removed 3 bases at V and 1 base at J, with 12 bases between. Per the germline V gene, CDR1 is LNHDA and CDR2 is SQIVND (reference sequence). The CDR3 runs 15 residues. The CDR3 loop reads CASSMRTAVNYGYTF. The CDR3 DNA follows: TGTGCCAGTAGTATGAGGACAGCCGTTAACTATGGCTACACCTTC.

V gene TRBV5-1 combines with J gene TRBJ2-5; D ambiguous. This CDR3 has 13 residues. The germline V and J ends were trimmed by 0 bases and 3 bases, with 6 bases remaining between them. Germline values: CDR1 SGHRS, CDR2 YFSETQ. The CDR3 DNA is TGCGCCAGCAGCTTGGGATCAGAAGAGACCCAGTACTTC. Its protein is CASSLGSEETQYF.

This sequence joins TRBV6-5 and TRBJ1-1; maybe TRBD1 (6 bases). CDR1 and CDR2 from the germline V gene are MNHEY and SVGAGI. With 5 bases removed from V and 1 base from J, the gap between germline ends came to 11 bases. The CDR3 extends over 14 amino acids. The CDR3 spells CASSMTGGNTEAFF. CDR3 DNA: TGTGCCAGCAGTATGACAGGCGGGAACACTGAAGCTTTCTTT.

The CDR3 DNA follows: TGTGCCACCCGACACACAGGGGGGAATCAGCCCCAGCATTTT. Amino acids: CATRHTGGNQPQHF. The chain is built from TRBV6-5 and TRBJ1-5; TRBD1 aligns across 8 bases. This CDR3 contains 14 residues. V was pared by 10 bases and J by 4 bases, with 9 bases of the junction left unmatched. CDR1 is MNHEY, CDR2 SVGAGI, per germline.

The chain carries TRBV4-3 and TRBJ2-1; 11 nucleotides line up with TRBD2. Trimming removed 4 bases from V and 4 bases from J; junction bases left unmatched: 15. Germline lookup yields CDR1 LGHNA and CDR2 YSLEER. This CDR3 has 19 residues. DNA for the CDR3: TGCGCCAGCAGCCTCTCTAGCGGGAGGACAACCGTACGGTACAATGAGCAGTTCTTC. Encoded protein: CASSLSSGRTTVRYNEQFF.

This CDR3 reads CASSLDSQETQYF. CDR3 bases: TGCGCCAGCAGCCTGGACAGTCAAGAGACCCAGTACTTC. The rearrangement uses TRBV5-1 and TRBJ2-5; D perhaps matches TRBD1 (6 bases). Germline CDR1 reads SGHRS; CDR2 reads YFSETQ. Trimming removed 4 bases at V and 2 bases at J, with 9 bases between. CDR3 size: 13 residues.

The rearrangement joins TRBV28 to TRBJ2-7; D gene unclear. V was trimmed by 3 bases and J by 5 bases, leaving 2 bases between them. The CDR3 is 10 amino acids. In germline, CDR1 is MDHEN, CDR2 SYDVKM. This chain's CDR3 is CASSFNEQYF. The CDR3 nucleotides are TGTGCCAGCAGTTTCAACGAGCAGTACTTC.

The chain employs TRBV28 and TRBJ2-5, with a possible D match to TRBD1 (5 bases). The germline gives CDR1 MDHEN, CDR2 SYDVKM. V lost 2 bases and J 5 bases, leaving 15 bases between the germline ends. The CDR3 has 15 residues. The CDR3 sequence: CASSLISAGFETQYF. In DNA, the CDR3 is TGTGCCAGCAGTTTAATTTCTGCAGGGTTTGAGACCCAGTACTTC.

The chain has TRBV2 and TRBJ2-1; 10 nucleotides line up with TRBD2. This CDR3 comprises 15 residues. Unmatched junction bases numbered 9, after V lost 6 bases and J lost 7 bases. Germline CDR1 SNHLY, CDR2 FYNNEI. CDR3 region: CASREREGLWNEQFF. The CDR3 nucleotides are TGTGCCAGCAGGGAGCGGGAGGGTTTGTGGAATGAGCAGTTCTTC.

The chain is built from TRBV5-4 and TRBJ2-5; 8 bases are shared with TRBD1. Germline V gene data show CDR1 as SGHNT and CDR2 as YYREEE (reference sequence). This CDR3 comprises 15 residues. V shed 2 bases and J 5 bases; nucleotides not matched to a gene: 8. This chain's CDR3 is CASSFGQGAGETQYF. The CDR3 DNA sequence: TGTGCCAGCAGCTTTGGCCAGGGGGCGGGCGAGACCCAGTACTTC.

This sequence joins TRBV19 and TRBJ2-7; 8 bases fit TRBD1. Germline loops: CDR1 LNHDA, CDR2 SQIVND (reference sequence). The CDR3 has 16 residues. J lost 3 bases, V lost 5 bases, and 12 bases had no gene match. The chain's CDR3 is CASSALPGQVIYEQYF. In DNA form, the CDR3 reads TGTGCCAGTAGTGCCCTTCCGGGACAGGTCATCTACGAGCAGTACTTC.

CDR3 bases: TGTGCCAGCAGTTTATTGGCGGGACAGGTGAACACTGAAGCTTTCTTT. It encodes CASSLLAGQVNTEAFF. The gene calls are TRBV27 and TRBJ1-1; 8 bases are a match to TRBD1. CDR1 is MNHEY, CDR2 SMNVEV, per germline (reference sequence). V dropped 1 base and J dropped 0; count of bases not matched to a gene: 4. This CDR3 comprises 16 residues.

V gene TRBV6-6 combines with J gene TRBJ1-2; 9 bases agree with TRBD1. Germline CDR1 is MNHNY and CDR2 is SVGAGI (reference sequence). The V and J ends lost 5 bases and 8 bases, in that order; junction bases with no gene match: 9. The CDR3 loop spans 14 amino acids. CDR3 DNA sequence: TGTGCCAGCAGTCCGGGGACAGGGCGTCGGGGCTACACCTTC. Translated: CASSPGTGRRGYTF.

The gene calls are TRBV4-3 and TRBJ2-2; maybe TRBD2 (6 bases). From germline, CDR1 is LGHNA and CDR2 YSLEER. Deletions cut 0 bases from V and 1 base from J, with 12 bases between. The CDR3 runs 17 residues. This chain's CDR3 is CASSQDKGLRNTGELFF. The CDR3 bases are TGCGCCAGCAGCCAAGATAAGGGACTCCGGAACACCGGGGAGCTGTTTTTT.

The V call is TRBV2, the J call TRBJ2-1, with a possible D match to TRBD1 (5 bases). The CDR3 is made up of 15 amino acids. Looked up from germline, CDR1 is SNHLY and CDR2 is FYNNEI. V was clipped by 1 base and J by 6 bases, with 13 bases between them. In DNA, the CDR3 is TGTGCCAGCAGTGAAGTGCGTGGGGCGACCAATGAGCAGTTCTTC. Translated, it gives CASSEVRGATNEQFF.

The rearrangement uses TRBV6-6 and TRBJ2-3; 10 bases match TRBD2. Germline CDR1 MNHNY, CDR2 SVGAGI (reference sequence). V lost 4 bases to trimming and J lost 1 base; unmatched junction nucleotides: 2. CDR3 length equals 15 residues. CDR3 nucleotide sequence: TGTGCCAGCAGTTCTAGCGGGAGTGGCACAGATACGCAGTATTTT. It translates to CASSSSGSGTDTQYF.

The chain is built from TRBV5-1 and TRBJ2-3; TRBD1 might be the D (5 bases). The CDR3 length is 15 residues. Trimming left V 0 bases short and J 0 bases short, with 8 bases between. Germline CDR1 and CDR2: SGHRS and YFSETQ. The CDR3 DNA sequence: TGCGCCAGCAGCTTGGGAGACAGAAGCACAGATACGCAGTATTTT. Translated: CASSLGDRSTDTQYF.

The chain uses TRBV29-1 and TRBJ2-7, with 9 bases identical to TRBD1. CDR3 length: 14 amino acids. Germline assignment: CDR1 SQVTM and CDR2 ANQGSEA. The V and J ends lost 2 bases and 6 bases, in that order; junction bases with no gene match: 8. The CDR3 reads CSVELGTGSSEQYF. The CDR3 coding sequence is TGCAGCGTTGAACTAGGGACAGGGAGCTCCGAGCAGTACTTC.